This T cell receptor (beta chain) was captured in a study of T cell changes during pregnancy in multiple sclerosis. CDR1 is SGDLS and CDR2 is YYNGEE in the germline V gene. Trimming left V 0 bases short and J 0 bases short, with 10 bases between. The CDR3 has 16 residues. Sequencing used immunoSEQ multiplex PCR; TCRdb keeps in-frame clones, though not all of them. The table shows around 92,000 clones, with about 93% occurring only once. The sequence came from a female donor with multiple sclerosis, enrolled in a pregnancy study. This rearrangement joins TRBV9 to TRBJ1-3; D not certain. Sequencing was performed on peripheral blood, taken in the first trimester of pregnancy. CDR3 in DNA: TGTGCCAGCAGCGTAGGGAGCCAACTCTCTGGAAACACCATATATTTT. Its translation: CASSVGSQLSGNTIYF.